This T cell receptor (beta chain) was captured by sequencing in a study of cytomegalovirus exposure and HLA in healthy donors. The germline V gene encodes CDR1 SNHLY and CDR2 FYNNEI. V was pared by 8 bases and J by 4 bases, with 15 bases between. The CDR3 totals 14 residues. Whole-study findings and limits: Most subjects had HLA-A and HLA-B alleles reportedly predicted accurately by TCR beta sequences. The listing of 150 to 200 TCR beta chains classed them as cytomegalovirus-associated.

Regarding this clone: Its antigen is unknown.

A multiplex PCR was run with 60 Vbeta primers and 13 Jbeta primers. Profiling relied on immunoSEQ multiplex PCR, and the TCRdb table lists in-frame clones only, not all of them. The table includes 100,000 to 150,000 clones, around 70% detected once. The TCR comes from a woman aged 45-65 years in good health and CMV-seropositive. Source material: PBMCs. This sequence joins TRBV2 and TRBJ2-1, with D possibly being TRBD2 (6 bases). CDR3 residues: CASPSGDTYNEQFF. The CDR3 region has the DNA TGTGCCAGCCCATCGGGAGATACTTACAATGAGCAGTTCTTC.